Here is one T cell receptor beta chain with its context. Healthy bone marrow donors supplied every sample. Donors counted as nominally healthy when sampled, yet unrecorded immune exposures were likely. The PCR employed 60 Vbeta primers together with 13 Jbeta primers. Assay used: immunoSEQ multiplex PCR; TCRdb lists only in-frame clones, some missing. This table has about 200,000 clones, 70% to 85% appearing once. This sample is part of a study of cytomegalovirus exposure and HLA in healthy donors. Across the study: Researchers previously reported finding about 110 million unique TCR beta sequences from around 200 million T cells. Among the roughly 370 genotyped donors, 81% were placed in the Caucasian-associated ancestry cluster.

Specimen: PBMCs. The TCR sequence derives from a male donor in good health and CMV-seronegative.

The CDR3 loop is CASAGTGGLTEAFF. Written as DNA, the CDR3 is TGTGCCAGCGCCGGGACAGGGGGCCTCACTGAAGCTTTCTTT. The chain combines TRBV28 with TRBJ1-1, with 12 bases lining up with TRBD1. After removal of 8 bases from V and 4 bases from J, the junction contained 5 bases not matched to a gene. This CDR3 has 14 amino acids. Germline V gives CDR1 MDHEN, CDR2 SYDVKM.